The rows below give T cell receptor beta chains drawn from one sample of a study of T cell repertoires in cytomegalovirus infection. Their specific antigens are unknown. A single record per CDR3 protein comes from TCRdb applying MiXCR to the reads. This table holds about 470,000 distinct CDR3 sequences, roughly 46% found once. Sequenced material: cultured PBMCs, taken from culture after CMV antigen stimulation. The origin of the receptors is a human donor in good health (CMV status not recorded). Some clones in this sample may be carry-over from other donors' samples. Each CDR3 is given with its conserved first and last residue. A D gene is named only where the DNA matches it firmly. Clone size, where shown, is once, few, many, or a class for clones that have expanded.

>TRBV12-3/TRBV12-4|.|TRBJ1-2|.
CASSPGRFGGYTF
TGTGCCAGCAGTCCTGGGCGGTTCGGCGGCTACACCTTC
>TRBV7-6|.|TRBJ2-3|TRBD1
CASSSRQGSFTDTQYF
TGTGCCAGCAGCTCTAGACAGGGCAGCTTCACAGATACGCAGTATTTT
>TRBV12-3/TRBV12-4|.|TRBJ1-5|TRBD1
CASSTDRGSQPQHF
TGTGCCAGCAGCACCGACAGGGGGAGCCAGCCCCAGCATTTT
>TRBV19|.|TRBJ2-3|TRBD1
CASRGTGFTDTQYF
TGTGCCAGTAGGGGGACAGGGTTCACAGATACGCAGTATTTT
>TRBV10-3|.|TRBJ1-3|.
CAISDGNTIYF
TGTGCCATCAGCGATGGAAACACCATATATTTT
>TRBV7-2|few|TRBJ1-5|TRBD1
CASSLGYRGSNQPQHF
TGTGCCAGCAGCTTAGGCTACAGGGGAAGCAATCAGCCCCAGCATTTT
>TRBV7-8|.|TRBJ2-3|.
CASSLMLTKEDTQYF
TGTGCCAGCAGCTTAATGTTGACCAAGGAGGATACGCAGTATTTT
>TRBV7-2|once|TRBJ2-4|TRBD1
CASSFQTGMATNIPYF
TGTGCCAGCAGCTTCCAGACAGGGATGGCCACAAACATTCCGTACTTC
>TRBV25-1|.|TRBJ1-1|.
CASLGEGTEAFF
TGTGCCAGCTTGGGGGAGGGCACTGAAGCTTTCTTT
>TRBV7-4|.|TRBJ2-3|.
CASSRLGGGTDTQYF
TGTGCCAGCAGTCGCCTCGGAGGGGGGACAGATACGCAGTATTTT
>TRBV6-5|few|TRBJ1-1|.
CASRRNTGNTEAFF
TGTGCCAGCAGACGCAATACAGGGAACACTGAAGCTTTCTTT
>TRBV7-2|.|TRBJ1-3|.
CASRPASGNTIYF
TGTGCCAGCAGACCTGCCTCTGGAAACACCATATATTTT
>TRBV7-6|.|TRBJ1-2|.
CASGNGYGYTF
TGTGCCAGCGGGAACGGCTATGGCTACACCTTC
>TRBV12-3/TRBV12-4|once|TRBJ2-7|TRBD1
CASTWTGVGEQYF
TGTGCCAGCACCTGGACAGGGGTTGGCGAGCAGTACTTC
>TRBV7-2|few|TRBJ2-7|TRBD1
CASSLASPGGAYEQYF
TGTGCCAGCAGCTTAGCGTCGCCAGGGGGTGCCTACGAGCAGTACTTC
>TRBV24-1|few|TRBJ1-2|.
CATSGQDGYTF
TGTGCCACCAGTGGACAGGATGGCTACACCTTC
>TRBV12-3/TRBV12-4|.|TRBJ1-1|.
CASSLTGAAFF
TGTGCCAGCAGTTTAACGGGCGCGGCTTTCTTT
>TRBV7-8|.|TRBJ2-7|.
CASVWNEQYF
TGTGCCAGCGTGTGGAACGAGCAGTACTTC
>TRBV2|few|TRBJ1-6|.
CASSEEGTVVSPLHF
TGTGCCAGCAGTGAGGAGGGTACCGTGGTTTCACCCCTCCACTTT
>TRBV19|once|TRBJ1-2|.
CASRQEGTNDYGYTF
TGTGCCAGTAGGCAAGAGGGGACAAACGACTATGGCTACACCTTC
>TRBV29-1|.|TRBJ1-1|.
CSVPGLNTEAFF
TGCAGCGTCCCGGGCCTTAACACTGAAGCTTTCTTT
>TRBV7-3|.|TRBJ2-7|.
CASSSRSGEQYF
TGTGCCAGCAGCTCGAGATCAGGCGAGCAGTACTTC
>TRBV7-2|.|TRBJ2-1|.
CASNPGPHTNEQFF
TGTGCCAGCAACCCCGGGCCGCACACCAATGAGCAGTTCTTC
>TRBV7-8|.|TRBJ2-2|TRBD1
CASRPRQGTRSGELFF
TGTGCCAGCAGACCACGACAGGGAACCAGGAGCGGGGAGCTGTTTTTT
>TRBV7-4|.|TRBJ2-7|.
CASSLQDPYEQYF
TGTGCCAGCAGCTTACAGGATCCCTACGAGCAGTACTTC
>TRBV7-2|.|TRBJ2-1|TRBD1
CASSGRTGGGEQFF
TGTGCCAGCAGCGGGCGGACAGGGGGCGGTGAGCAGTTCTTC
>TRBV2|.|TRBJ2-1|TRBD2
CASRPAASGAYNEQFF
TGTGCCAGTAGACCCGCAGCTAGCGGGGCTTACAATGAGCAGTTCTTC
>TRBV12-3/TRBV12-4|once|TRBJ2-5|.
CASRHDGRQETQYF
TGTGCCAGCAGACACGACGGAAGACAAGAGACCCAGTACTTC
>TRBV2|.|TRBJ2-5|TRBD2
CASSRGLAGSQETQYF
TGTGCCAGCAGCCGAGGACTAGCGGGGAGCCAAGAGACCCAGTACTTC
>TRBV4-1|.|TRBJ2-1|.
CASSRKGGGSYNEQFF
TGCGCCAGCAGCCGGAAAGGGGGGGGGTCCTACAATGAGCAGTTCTTC